A single sample is the source of the 10 T cell receptor beta chains below, sequenced in a study of blood T cell repertoires in COVID-19. Data came from immunoSEQ multiplex PCR; TCRdb stores just in-frame clones and leaves some out. The sample holds 140,000 or so clones, about nine tenths seen once. Sequenced sample: peripheral blood. These receptors all stem from a human donor with COVID-19, enrolled during active disease. The donor label of this sample is uncertain.

V usage is TRBV18 and J usage is TRBJ2-7; tentatively, D is TRBD2 (6 bases). Trimming shortened V by 2 bases and J by 6 bases, and 17 bases separated the two germline ends. Germline V gene lookup returns CDR1 KGHSH and CDR2 LQKENI. The length of the CDR3 is 15 residues. The CDR3 reads CASSPLGPSRGEQYF. Written as DNA, the CDR3 is TGTGCCAGCTCACCATTAGGGCCCTCGCGGGGCGAGCAGTACTTC.

This rearrangement joins TRBV18 to TRBJ2-1, with 8 bases matching TRBD1. With 3 bases clipped from V and 6 bases from J, the junction kept 7 bases outside the gene matches. The germline V gene has CDR1 KGHSH and CDR2 LQKENI. The CDR3 has 15 residues. The CDR3 nucleotides read TGTGCCAGCTCACCGGACAGGGTGAGACTCAATGAGCAGTTCTTC. Translating gives CASSPDRVRLNEQFF. Together with reference TRBV18 and TRBJ2-1, the CDR3 gives the full variable domain: NAGVMQNPRHLVRRRGQEARLRCSPMKGHSHVYWYRQLPEEGLKFMVYLQKENIIDESGMPKERFSAEFPKEGPSILRIQQVVRGDSAAYFCASSPDRVRLNEQFFGPGTRLTVL.

This rearrangement joins TRBV9 to TRBJ1-3, with a possible D match to TRBD1 (6 bases). The CDR3 contains 21 residues. CDR1 SGDLS and CDR2 YYNGEE come from the germline V gene. Between the trimmed V and J ends, which lost 4 bases and 0 bases, there was a span of 29 bases. CDR3 residues: CASSTGLGDGERGISGNTIYF. The CDR3 nucleotides are TGTGCCAGCAGCACAGGGCTCGGAGACGGGGAAAGGGGGATCTCTGGAAACACCATATATTTT.

The V and J genes are TRBV6-5 and TRBJ1-1; D ambiguous. V lost 10 bases and J 5 bases, leaving 17 bases between the germline ends. CDR1 MNHEY and CDR2 SVGAGI come from the germline V gene. The CDR3 sequence is 13 residues long. DNA for the CDR3: TGTGCCACCGTGACCGAACCGGGGACTGAAGCTTTCTTT. It encodes CATVTEPGTEAFF.

This chain joins TRBV19 and TRBJ1-3; 7 nucleotides line up with TRBD1. The germline CDR1 and CDR2 sequences are LNHDA and SQIVND (reference sequence). The J segment lost 2 bases and the V segment lost 3 bases, leaving 4 bases of the junction unmatched. The CDR3 is 15 amino acids. The CDR3 reads CASSIGRGPGNTIYF. The CDR3 coding sequence is TGTGCCAGTAGTATCGGAAGGGGGCCTGGAAACACCATATATTTT.

The count of this clone is one. The J gene is TRBJ1-1, the V gene TRBV6-1; no firm D call. V shed 1 base and J shed 0 bases, with 3 bases lying between them. The CDR3 consists of 13 residues. Germline loops: CDR1 MNHNS, CDR2 SASEGT. This chain's CDR3 is CASSEGVNTEAFF. Here the CDR3 DNA reads TGTGCCAGCAGTGAAGGAGTGAACACTGAAGCTTTCTTT.

The J gene is TRBJ1-3, the V gene TRBV6-5; 9 nucleotides agree with TRBD1. This CDR3 is built from 13 residues. The V gene's germline CDR1 is MNHEY and CDR2 SVGAGI. The chain's CDR3 is CAAGQGAGNTIYF. The CDR3 bases are TGTGCTGCGGGACAGGGAGCTGGAAACACCATATATTTT.

The chain recombines TRBV3-1 (or the pseudogene TRBV3-2) with TRBJ2-2; 9 nucleotides line up with TRBD2. Germline V gives CDR1 LGHDT, CDR2 YNNKEL (reference sequence). The V gene end was trimmed by 1 base and the J gene end by 7 bases; junction bases not matched to a gene: 13. The CDR3 extends over 18 amino acids. As DNA, the CDR3 is TGTGCCAGCAGCCAAGTTCGAAAGCGGGGGGACGGGCACGGGGAGCTGTTTTTT. Amino acid sequence: CASSQVRKRGDGHGELFF.

The gene calls are TRBV12-3 or TRBV12-4 and TRBJ1-4; D unclear. This CDR3 has 11 amino acids. V lost 4 bases to trimming and J lost 12 bases, with 9 bases between them. As DNA, the CDR3 is TGTGCCAGCAGTTATCGGGGAGAACTGTTTTTT. As protein: CASSYRGELFF.

Notes on this clone: A junction boundary mismatches the germline segment, possibly from a read error. The chain joins TRBV6-1 to TRBJ1-1; unclear D gene. The CDR3 extends over 13 amino acids. Germline V CDR1 and CDR2: MNHNS, SASEGT. The CDR3 region has the DNA TGTGCCAGCAGGGAAGACACGAACACTGAAGCTTTCTTT. Its protein is CASREDTNTEAFF.